This T cell receptor (beta chain) stems from a study of PD-1 blockade in classical Hodgkin lymphoma. Each patient experienced a relapse that followed autologous stem cell transplantation, and brentuximab vedotin exposure varied. Classification of best responses gave complete response, partial response or progressive disease. Findings of the study overall: The study found that TCR diversity rose significantly by C4D1 in CD4+ but not CD8+ cells. Newly diagnosed patients were reported to exhibit reduced baseline TCR diversity relative to healthy donors. Complete responders' diversity at baseline resembled that of newly diagnosed patients.

Produced via immunoSEQ multiplex PCR; TCRdb's table is partial and in-frame only. The sample has about 37,000 clones; roughly four fifths are singletons. For this clone: Its antigen remains unknown.

CDR3 length equals 14 residues. Germline values: CDR1 MNHNS, CDR2 SASEGT. V was clipped by 6 bases and J by 1 base, with 7 bases between them. This clonotype was sampled from a human donor with classical Hodgkin lymphoma. J is TRBJ2-6 and V is TRBV6-1, with unresolved D. The sequencing used peripheral blood mononuclear cells (PBMCs), collected at baseline. The CDR3 spells CASSGWSGANVLTF. In nucleotides, the CDR3 is TGTGCCAGCAGCGGTTGGTCTGGGGCCAACGTCCTGACTTTC.